This note documents a single TCR beta chain sequence. The antigen is undetermined. The data stem from a study of OX40 agonist ivuxolimab in advanced cancers. Germline V gene data show CDR1 as MNHEY and CDR2 as SMNVEV (reference sequence). This CDR3 has 13 amino acids. Trimming pared 6 bases from V and 1 base from J, leaving 7 bases between. Assay used: immunoSEQ multiplex PCR; TCRdb lists only in-frame clones, some missing. The repertoire has 70,000 or so clones, 92% of them found once; the top ten carry 10%. Enrollment shut out patients with autoimmune disease history or systemic immunosuppression. Study-wide findings and caveats: Normalized T-cell clonal expansion was also low in a subset of nonresponders.

Sequenced material: CD4+ or CD8+ T cells sorted from blood, taken in a trial of the OX40 agonist ivuxolimab. The receptor was derived from an adult with an advanced solid tumor such as melanoma, head and neck, liver or kidney cancer. V and J are TRBV27 and TRBJ2-1; TRBD2 might be the D (5 bases). CDR3 protein: CASSLASYNEQFF. In DNA, the CDR3 is TGTGCCAGCAGCCTAGCATCCTACAATGAGCAGTTCTTC.